The 27 T cell receptor beta chains below were found in one sample sequenced in a study of vaccination and CD4 T cells after COVID-19. Scientists ran DNA taken from cultured CD4+ T cells through the Oncomine TCR Beta short-read assay for sequencing. TCRdb reprocessed the PCR reads via MiXCR and lists one record per CDR3 protein. This table has 4,000 to 4,500 distinct CDR3 sequences, around a fifth appearing once. What these receptors recognize is not known. Treatment in this sample: approximately 9-day PBMC culture with coronavirus spike peptide pools or control peptides (ViraFEST assay). The sample consisted of CD4+ T cells from blood, cultured in vitro. The source of these receptors is a human donor who had recovered from COVID-19.

This clonotype was seen more than once but under ten times. The chain employs TRBV5-8 and TRBJ2-5; weak D call: TRBD2 (6 bases). V gave up 6 bases and J gave up 4 bases, with 16 bases separating them. Germline V lookup: CDR1 SGHTS, CDR2 YDEGEE. The CDR3 totals 14 residues. The CDR3 DNA sequence: TGTGCCAGCAAGCGAAGGGAGGCGAGAGAGACCCAGTACTTC. It is translated as CASKRREARETQYF.

This chain connects TRBV9 to TRBJ2-7; 9 bases map to TRBD2. Germline V gene data show CDR1 as SGDLS and CDR2 as YYNGEE. V lost 4 bases, J lost 6 bases, and 11 bases stayed unmatched. The CDR3 has 15 residues. CDR3 nucleotide sequence: TGTGCCAGCAGCCCTAGACTAGCGGCGGGTCCCGAGCAGTACTTC. It specifies CASSPRLAAGPEQYF. Together with reference TRBV9 and TRBJ2-7, the CDR3 gives the full variable domain: DSGVTQTPKHLITATGQRVTLRCSPRSGDLSVYWYQQSLDQGLQFLIQYYNGEERAKGNILERFSAQQFPDLHSELNLSSLELGDSALYFCASSPRLAAGPEQYFGPGTRLTVT.

V is TRBV6-1 and J is TRBJ1-6; no firm D call. CDR3 length: 14 amino acids. Trimming cost V 2 bases and J 11 bases, with 13 bases left between them. Germline V gene lookup returns CDR1 MNHNS and CDR2 SASEGT. The CDR3 region is CASSETLSGTPLHF. Written as DNA, the CDR3 is TGTGCCAGCAGTGAAACTCTAAGCGGTACACCCCTCCACTTT.

This clonotype appeared a few times. V usage is TRBV9 and J usage is TRBJ1-1, with 10 bases identical to TRBD1. Germline assignment: CDR1 SGDLS and CDR2 YYNGEE. The CDR3 consists of 15 residues. Trimming cost V 4 bases and J 6 bases; bases outside gene matches: 9. The CDR3: CASSPMDRGLAEAFF. CDR3 DNA sequence: TGTGCCAGCAGCCCGATGGACAGGGGGTTAGCTGAAGCTTTCTTT.

This clonotype was seen a handful of times. An end of the junction differs from the germline gene, which may be a read error. CDR3 sequence (DNA): TGTGCCAGTAGTTTAGAAGCGACGCCCCCGGGAGGCTACACCTTC. The encoded protein is CASSLEATPPGGYTF. The chain links TRBV19 to TRBJ1-2; no definite D call. The CDR3 is 15 residues long. Germline V gene lookup returns CDR1 LNHDA and CDR2 SQIVND (reference sequence).

This chain links TRBV6-4 with TRBJ1-2; D gene unclear. V was clipped by 8 bases and J by 9 bases, with 22 bases between them. Looked up from germline, CDR1 is MRHNA and CDR2 is SNTAGT. The CDR3 is 14 residues long. The CDR3 nucleotides are TGTGCCAGCTTGATGCCGGGCGAGGGCAAGAGCTACACCTTC. Translating gives CASLMPGEGKSYTF.

This clonotype is labeled hyperexpanded (1% or more). V and J are TRBV5-1 and TRBJ2-7; D may match TRBD1 or TRBD2 (5 bases each). Germline V gives CDR1 SGHRS, CDR2 YFSETQ. The CDR3 contains 14 residues. Trimming shortened V by 3 bases and J by 2 bases, and 12 bases separated the two germline ends. In nucleotides, the CDR3 is TGCGCCAGCAGCTCCTCGGGACCGCCCTACGAGCAGTACTTC. It yields the protein CASSSSGPPYEQYF. Full variable domain (missing parts from reference TRBV5-1 and TRBJ2-7): KAGVTQTPRYLIKTRGQQVTLSCSPISGHRSVSWYQQTPGQGLQFLFEYFSETQRNKGNFPGRFSGRQFSNSRSEMNVSTLELGDSALYLCASSSSGPPYEQYFGPGTRLTVT.

By share of the sample, this clonotype is medium-sized. The rearrangement joins TRBV27 to TRBJ1-5; perhaps TRBD1 as D (6 bases). The V end was cut by 6 bases, the J end by 0 bases, with 21 bases between. Germline V gene data show CDR1 as MNHEY and CDR2 as SMNVEV (reference sequence). This CDR3 has 18 amino acids. The CDR3 DNA is TGTGCCAGCAGACAACATCGGGACATACGAGATAGCAATCAGCCCCAGCATTTT. It encodes CASRQHRDIRDSNQPQHF.

The CDR3 bases are TGTGCCAGCAGCTTGGCCCCGGGTTCCTACGAGCAGTACTTC. Its translation is CASSLAPGSYEQYF. The chain combines TRBV5-6 with TRBJ2-7; D remains unclear. From germline, CDR1 is SGHDT and CDR2 YYEEEE. Trimming removed 0 bases at V and 1 base at J, with 8 bases between. This CDR3 has 14 residues.

This clonotype was seen a handful of times. The chain has TRBV7-9 and TRBJ2-7; D gene unclear. Germline CDR1 reads SEHNR; CDR2 reads FQNEAQ (reference sequence). Deletions cut 5 bases from V and 7 bases from J, with 12 bases between. The CDR3 loop spans 12 amino acids. The CDR3 nucleotides are TGTGCCAGCAGCCTGGTTAGGGATGAGCAGTACTTC. Its translation: CASSLVRDEQYF.

Only a few counts were recorded for this clonotype. This chain connects TRBV30 to TRBJ2-7, with D perhaps given as TRBD1 or TRBD2 (6 bases each). Germline loops: CDR1 GTSNPN, CDR2 SVGIG (reference sequence). The CDR3 covers 16 residues. V lost 5 bases and J lost 2, with 22 bases in between. The CDR3 nucleotides read TGTGCCTGGGGCCGCTTGGGGGGCCGAAGGCCCTACGAGCAGTACTTC. Encoded protein: CAWGRLGGRRPYEQYF.

The chain has TRBV5-4 and TRBJ1-1, with a possible D match to TRBD1 (5 bases). Trimming cost V 4 bases and J 2 bases, with 15 bases left between them. Germline V gene sequence: CDR1 SGHNT, CDR2 YYREEE (reference sequence). CDR3 length equals 15 residues. As DNA, the CDR3 is TGTGCCAGCAGCCCGGGGGGGAATAGCAACACTGAAGCTTTCTTT. Its translation is CASSPGGNSNTEAFF.

A few counts support this clonotype. The chain couples TRBV12-3 or TRBV12-4 to TRBJ1-6, with TRBD1 matching 9 bases. V gave up 6 bases and J gave up 2 bases; unmatched junction bases: 5. The CDR3 is 16 amino acids. CDR3 region: CASSRDRAAYNSPLHF. CDR3 sequence (DNA): TGTGCCAGCAGCCGGGACAGGGCGGCCTATAATTCACCCCTCCACTTT.

The chain couples TRBV6-1 to TRBJ2-5; D might be TRBD1 (6 bases). Deletions cut 4 bases from V and 0 bases from J, with 9 bases between. CDR1 is MNHNS and CDR2 is SASEGT in the germline V gene. This CDR3 is built from 14 residues. The CDR3 bases are TGTGCCAGCAGTGGGACAGAGTACCAAGAGACCCAGTACTTC. As protein: CASSGTEYQETQYF.

A few counts support this clonotype. This chain connects TRBV5-4 to TRBJ2-2, with 10 nucleotides matching TRBD1. Per germline, CDR1 SGHNT and CDR2 YYREEE (reference sequence). The V segment lost 5 bases and the J segment 6 bases; nucleotides outside the gene matches: 7. The CDR3 loop spans 15 amino acids. The CDR3 protein is CASRPGTGDPGELFF. CDR3 coding DNA: TGTGCCAGCAGACCCGGGACAGGGGATCCCGGGGAGCTGTTTTTT.

This clonotype is medium-sized (0.01 to 0.1%) within its sample. The chain is built from TRBV6-1 and TRBJ2-3; D not certain. The germline V gene has CDR1 MNHNS and CDR2 SASEGT. The CDR3 covers 12 residues. Deletions cut 3 bases from V and 1 base from J, with 2 bases between. The CDR3 loop is CASSDGTDTQYF. CDR3 DNA: TGTGCCAGCAGTGACGGCACAGATACGCAGTATTTT.

In this sample, this clonotype turned up a few times. The chain uses TRBV7-9 and TRBJ1-1, with 8 bases identical to TRBD1. CDR3 length: 14 amino acids. The germline V gene has CDR1 SEHNR and CDR2 FQNEAQ (reference sequence). V shed 4 bases and J 8 bases; nucleotides not matched to a gene: 9. The CDR3 DNA reads TGTGCCAGCAGCTCCCAGGGGGCCCTAGCCGAAGCTTTCTTT. As protein: CASSSQGALAEAFF.

This clonotype has only a few counts. The chain carries TRBV9 and TRBJ1-2, with TRBD1 as a possible D gene (6 bases). Trimming took 0 bases from V and 4 from J, leaving 13 bases between them. Germline CDR1 is SGDLS and CDR2 is YYNGEE. This CDR3 is 15 amino acids long. CDR3 region: CASSVGLGAPYGYTF. The CDR3 nucleotides read TGTGCCAGCAGCGTAGGTCTGGGGGCCCCCTATGGCTACACCTTC.

This clonotype was recorded a few times. This chain joins TRBV4-2 and TRBJ2-3, with 10 positions matching TRBD2. This CDR3 spans 15 amino acids. Germline loops: CDR1 LGHNA, CDR2 YNFKEQ. Germline trimming cut 2 bases from V and 6 bases from J; bases unmatched to any gene: 5. CDR3 protein: CASSQRAGGRDTQYF. The CDR3 region has the DNA TGTGCCAGCAGCCAAAGAGCGGGGGGGAGGGATACGCAGTATTTT.

This chain uses TRBV4-1 with TRBJ1-6; a weak D match, TRBD1 (5 bases). The CDR3 totals 16 residues. Trimming pared 4 bases from V and 9 bases from J, leaving 19 bases between. CDR1 is MGHRA and CDR2 is YSYEKL in the germline V gene. CDR3 sequence: CASSRAGLIRSSPLHF. The CDR3 DNA follows: TGCGCCAGCAGCCGGGCAGGGTTAATTCGTAGTTCACCCCTCCACTTT.

The chain couples TRBV20-1 to TRBJ2-7; a possible D gene is TRBD2 (5 bases). The CDR3 has 13 residues. Germline assignment: CDR1 DFQATT and CDR2 SNEGSKA (reference sequence). The V and J ends lost 7 bases and 4 bases respectively, with 17 bases between them. The CDR3 spells CSGAGAGWYEQYF. The DNA for the CDR3 is TGCAGTGGGGCGGGTGCCGGGTGGTACGAGCAGTACTTC.

The V gene is TRBV5-4, the J gene TRBJ2-5; D is perhaps TRBD1 or TRBD2 (5 bases each). The germline V gene has CDR1 SGHNT and CDR2 YYREEE (reference sequence). Trimming removed 5 bases from V and 3 bases from J, with 14 bases in between. The CDR3 extends over 14 amino acids. CDR3 coding DNA: TGTGCCAGCAGTTATTTCGGGACGGAAGAGACCCAGTACTTC. Translating gives CASSYFGTEETQYF.

The chain combines TRBV5-1 with TRBJ1-1, with D tentatively TRBD1 (5 bases). CDR1 is SGHRS and CDR2 is YFSETQ in the germline V gene. Trimming took 4 bases from V and 4 from J, leaving 14 bases between them. The CDR3 length is 14 residues. The CDR3 DNA sequence: TGCGCCAGCAGCCCCCCCGGGACTATCACTGAAGCTTTCTTT. Its protein product is CASSPPGTITEAFF.

This clonotype has only a few counts. The chain joins TRBV12-3 or TRBV12-4 to TRBJ2-7; D gene unclear. The CDR3 runs 14 residues. V gave up 5 bases and J gave up 3 bases, with 14 bases separating them. CDR3 DNA: TGTGCCAGCAGTATCGACCAGGCCCTCTACGAGCAGTACTTC. Translating it yields CASSIDQALYEQYF.

The genes are TRBV19 and TRBJ2-5; D might be TRBD2 (6 bases). This CDR3 has 12 amino acids. Between the trimmed V and J ends, which lost 4 bases and 7 bases, there was a span of 10 bases. The V gene's germline CDR1 is LNHDA and CDR2 SQIVND (reference sequence). CDR3 in DNA: TGTGCCAGTAGTACCGGGAGAGGGACCCAGTACTTC. Encoded protein: CASSTGRGTQYF.

This clonotype is medium-sized within its sample. This chain links TRBV20-1 with TRBJ2-3, with D unclear. This CDR3 is built from 12 residues. Germline-derived CDR1 and CDR2 are DFQATT and SNEGSKA (reference sequence). V was clipped by 6 bases and J by 1 base, with 8 bases between them. The DNA of the CDR3 is TGCAGTGCCCCCCCGGGCACAGATACGCAGTATTTT. Amino acid sequence: CSAPPGTDTQYF.

This clonotype was counted only a few times. The rearrangement joins TRBV20-1 to TRBJ1-1; D remains unclear. This CDR3 is 13 amino acids long. The germline gives CDR1 DFQATT, CDR2 SNEGSKA (reference sequence). V gave up 6 bases and J gave up 0 bases, with 11 bases separating them. In DNA form, the CDR3 reads TGCAGTGCCGCCGACGTCTTGAACACTGAAGCTTTCTTT. Its translation: CSAADVLNTEAFF.